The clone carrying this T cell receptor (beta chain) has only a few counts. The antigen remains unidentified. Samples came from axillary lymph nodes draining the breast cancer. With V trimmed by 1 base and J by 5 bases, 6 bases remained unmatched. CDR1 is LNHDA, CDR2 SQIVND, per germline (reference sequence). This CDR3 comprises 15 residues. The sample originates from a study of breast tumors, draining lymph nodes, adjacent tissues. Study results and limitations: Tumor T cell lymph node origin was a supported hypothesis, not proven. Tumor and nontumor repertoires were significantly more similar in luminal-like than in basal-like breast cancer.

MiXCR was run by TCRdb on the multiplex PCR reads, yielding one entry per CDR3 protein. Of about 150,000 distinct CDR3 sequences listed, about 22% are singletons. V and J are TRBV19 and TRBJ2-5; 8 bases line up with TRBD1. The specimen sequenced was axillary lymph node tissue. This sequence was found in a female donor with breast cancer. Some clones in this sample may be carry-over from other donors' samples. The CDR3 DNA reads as TGTGCCAGTAGTATAGGGGGACAGGTCAGGGAGACCCAGTACTTC. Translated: CASSIGGQVRETQYF.